The 25 T cell receptor beta chains below come from one sample, sequenced in a study of T-cell memory formation after mild COVID-19. TCRdb used MiXCR to reprocess the 5' RACE reads, holding one entry per CDR3 protein. The sample includes some 260,000 distinct CDR3 sequences, roughly 17% of them seen just once. Sequencing used PBMCs or a T cell subset sorted from them (not recorded which). Receptors were obtained from a young man who had mild COVID-19 (a few samples of this study predate the infection). Cell type and time point are not known.

J is TRBJ2-3 and V is TRBV2, with no clear D. CDR1 and CDR2 (germline): SNHLY, FYNNEI. Deletions cut 3 bases from V and 5 bases from J, with 9 bases between. This CDR3 has 13 amino acids. The CDR3 region is CASSDIVVDTQYF. CDR3 nucleotide sequence: TGTGCCAGCAGTGACATAGTTGTAGATACGCAGTATTTT.

A few counts support this clonotype. The rearrangement joins TRBV11-2 to TRBJ1-2; 7 bases are shared with TRBD1. Per the germline V gene, CDR1 is SGHAT and CDR2 is FQNNGV. V trimming: 5 bases; J trimming: 2 bases; junction bases outside the gene matches: 2. The CDR3 runs 13 residues. The CDR3 spells CASSEDRNYGYTF. The CDR3 DNA follows: TGTGCCAGCAGCGAGGACAGGAACTATGGCTACACCTTC.

This clonotype was seen only a few times. This chain uses TRBV6-5 with TRBJ2-5, with 8 bases matching TRBD2. Germline values: CDR1 MNHEY, CDR2 SVGAGI. Trimming took 4 bases from V and 1 from J; bases not matched to a gene: 5. This CDR3 is 15 amino acids long. CDR3 amino acids: CASSFLAGAQETQYF. The CDR3 nucleotides are TGTGCCAGCAGTTTCCTAGCGGGCGCCCAAGAGACCCAGTACTTC.

This chain joins TRBV18 and TRBJ1-1, with a tentative D call TRBD1 (6 bases). The CDR3 is 15 amino acids. The germline gives CDR1 KGHSH, CDR2 LQKENI. V lost 6 bases, J lost 1 base, and 15 bases lay in between. The CDR3 reads CASSRRGAANTEAFF. CDR3 nucleotide sequence: TGTGCCAGCTCTCGAAGGGGGGCAGCGAACACTGAAGCTTTCTTT.

There are a few counts of this clonotype. J is TRBJ2-1 and V is TRBV7-2; D gene ambiguous. This CDR3 spans 12 amino acids. The V end lost 3 bases, the J end lost 4 bases, and 4 bases lay between the germline ends. Germline loops: CDR1 SGHTA, CDR2 FQGNSA. DNA of the CDR3: TGTGCCAGCAGCTTCCTATACAATGAGCAGTTCTTC. It is translated as CASSFLYNEQFF.

In this sample, this clonotype turned up a few times. The chain joins TRBV5-1 to TRBJ2-5; D tentatively fits TRBD1 or TRBD2 (6 bases each). Trimming left V 4 bases short and J 2 bases short, with 15 bases between. The germline V gene has CDR1 SGHRS and CDR2 YFSETQ. The CDR3 is 15 residues long. Here the CDR3 reads CASSRRPGAQETQYF. The CDR3 bases are TGCGCCAGCAGCCGACGGCCGGGGGCTCAAGAGACCCAGTACTTC.

The CDR3 coding sequence is TGCAGTGCCGTTCGAGGGCAGTATAGCAATCAGCCCCAGCATTTT. Translated: CSAVRGQYSNQPQHF. The chain is built from TRBV20-1 and TRBJ1-5; D is unresolved. The CDR3 is 15 amino acids. Germline V gene lookup returns CDR1 DFQATT and CDR2 SNEGSKA (reference sequence). V gave up 6 bases and J gave up 0 bases, with 15 bases separating them.

The chain couples TRBV5-6 to TRBJ2-7; D gene unclear. Trimming shortened V by 4 bases and J by 3 bases, and 8 bases separated the two germline ends. This CDR3 has 12 amino acids. Per the germline V gene, CDR1 is SGHDT and CDR2 is YYEEEE. The CDR3: CASSPNNYEQYF. CDR3 DNA: TGTGCCAGCAGCCCGAACAACTACGAGCAGTACTTC.

Only a few counts were recorded for this clonotype. The chain carries TRBV12-3 or TRBV12-4 and TRBJ1-1; 8 nucleotides line up with TRBD1. This CDR3 spans 14 amino acids. Unmatched junction bases numbered 4, after V lost 2 bases and J lost 5 bases. CDR3 sequence (DNA): TGTGCCAGCAGTTTACAGGGGGCGCGGACTGAAGCTTTCTTT. The encoded protein is CASSLQGARTEAFF.

Only a few counts were recorded for this clonotype. The V gene is TRBV29-1, the J gene TRBJ1-1; 7 bases fit TRBD1. J was trimmed by 4 bases and V by 8 bases; bases with no gene match: 10. The germline V gene has CDR1 SQVTM and CDR2 ANQGSEA. The CDR3 consists of 13 residues. CDR3 amino acids: CSFNRQGGTEAFF. In nucleotides, the CDR3 is TGCAGCTTCAACCGACAGGGTGGCACTGAAGCTTTCTTT. Complete variable domain (other parts from reference TRBV29-1 and TRBJ1-1): SAVISQKPSRDICQRGTSLTIQCQVDSQVTMMFWYRQQPGQSLTLIATANQGSEATYESGFVIDKFPISRPNLTFSTLTVSNMSPEDSSIYLCSFNRQGGTEAFFGQGTRLTVV.

This clonotype was detected a few times. The gene calls are TRBV12-3 or TRBV12-4 and TRBJ1-2; no definite D call. V was pared by 2 bases and J by 6 bases, with 13 bases between. The CDR3 runs 14 residues. In nucleotides, the CDR3 is TGTGCCAGCAGTTTAAGGCAGCGGGGTAATGGCTACACCTTC. Amino acids: CASSLRQRGNGYTF.

This clonotype was detected a few times. This sequence joins TRBV7-2 and TRBJ1-2; a possible D gene is TRBD1 (6 bases). Trimming shortened V by 3 bases and J by 2 bases, and 10 bases separated the two germline ends. Germline V lookup: CDR1 SGHTA, CDR2 FQGNSA. There are 14 residues in the CDR3. CDR3 bases: TGTGCCAGCAGCTTCGGGGGCAACAACTATGGCTACACCTTC. Translating it yields CASSFGGNNYGYTF.

The sample holds a few counts of this clonotype. V is TRBV18 and J is TRBJ2-4, with D possibly being TRBD2 (6 bases). Per the germline V gene, CDR1 is KGHSH and CDR2 is LQKENI. The CDR3 runs 15 residues. Deletions cut 0 bases from V and 8 bases from J, with 14 bases between. The CDR3 region is CASSPPAGRRDIQYF. In DNA form, the CDR3 reads TGTGCCAGCTCACCACCGGCGGGGAGACGCGACATTCAGTACTTC.

The sample holds a few counts of this clonotype. The CDR3 loop is CASRLTGSETQYF. In nucleotides, the CDR3 is TGTGCCAGCAGGCTGACAGGGTCAGAGACCCAGTACTTC. The V and J genes are TRBV12-3 or TRBV12-4 and TRBJ2-5, with 7 bases matching TRBD1. The trim removed 6 bases at V and 4 bases at J, leaving 5 bases unmatched. There are 13 residues in the CDR3.

The rearrangement joins TRBV6-1 to TRBJ2-7; D is perhaps TRBD1 (6 bases). Germline V lookup: CDR1 MNHNS, CDR2 SASEGT. V was cut by 4 bases and J by 7 bases, with 17 bases left in between. CDR3 length: 14 amino acids. For the CDR3, the DNA is TGTGCCAGCAGTGCCCGGGGCAGGGGATTGGAGCAGTACGTC. It translates to CASSARGRGLEQYV.

The chain recombines TRBV9 with TRBJ2-1; 7 bases align to TRBD2. Germline V CDR1 and CDR2: SGDLS, YYNGEE. This CDR3 is 14 amino acids long. V lost 3 bases to trimming and J lost 7 bases; unmatched junction nucleotides: 7. CDR3 sequence (DNA): TGTGCCAGCAGCGAAACTAGCGCGGCAAATGAGCAGTTCTTC. It specifies CASSETSAANEQFF.

This clonotype appeared a few times. This rearrangement joins TRBV11-2 to TRBJ2-1; 7 nucleotides line up with TRBD2. This CDR3 spans 15 amino acids. J was trimmed by 0 bases and V by 3 bases; bases with no gene match: 2. Germline V gene sequence: CDR1 SGHAT, CDR2 FQNNGV. CDR3 DNA sequence: TGTGCCAGCAGCTTCGGCGGGGGCTCCTACAATGAGCAGTTCTTC. Translation: CASSFGGGSYNEQFF.

In this sample, this clonotype turned up many times. The CDR3 DNA reads as TGCGCCAGCAGCCAAGAGCCCCAGGTCTCTGGAAACACCATATATTTT. Its protein is CASSQEPQVSGNTIYF. V usage is TRBV4-1 and J usage is TRBJ1-3; D not certain. The CDR3 is 16 amino acids. V lost 0 bases and J lost 0, with 9 bases in between. CDR1 and CDR2 from the germline V gene are MGHRA and YSYEKL.

The chain uses TRBV12-3 or TRBV12-4 and TRBJ1-4; 7 nucleotides line up with TRBD1. With 6 bases clipped from V and 8 bases from J, the junction kept 9 bases outside the gene matches. The CDR3 covers 14 residues. CDR3 sequence: CASSRGGWGEKLFF. CDR3 bases: TGTGCCAGCAGCCGAGGGGGCTGGGGAGAAAAACTGTTTTTT.

This clonotype came up many times. The chain employs TRBV12-3 or TRBV12-4 and TRBJ2-2; 11 positions agree with TRBD2. The CDR3 contains 17 residues. J lost 10 bases, V lost 6 bases, and 16 bases had no gene match. CDR3 region: CASSLRLAGFPNEELFF. In DNA, the CDR3 is TGTGCCAGCAGCCTCCGACTAGCGGGGTTCCCGAACGAGGAGCTGTTTTTT.

This sequence joins TRBV5-6 and TRBJ2-2, with D uncertain. The V and J ends lost 2 bases and 3 bases respectively, with 8 bases between them. CDR3 size: 14 residues. CDR1 SGHDT and CDR2 YYEEEE come from the germline V gene. CDR3 amino acids: CASSLVIHTGELFF. DNA for the CDR3: TGTGCCAGCAGCTTAGTCATACACACCGGGGAGCTGTTTTTT. Filled out from reference TRBV5-6 and TRBJ2-2, the complete variable domain reads DAGVTQSPTHLIKTRGQQVTLRCSPKSGHDTVSWYQQALGQGPQFIFQYYEEEERQRGNFPDRFSGHQFPNYSSELNVNALLLGDSALYLCASSLVIHTGELFFGEGSRLTVL.

Only a few counts were recorded for this clonotype. The chain uses TRBV12-3 or TRBV12-4 and TRBJ1-6; D remains ambiguous. The length of the CDR3 is 13 residues. V gave up 5 bases and J gave up 7 bases, with 9 bases separating them. The CDR3 is CASSLWNNSPLHF. The DNA of the CDR3 is TGTGCCAGCAGTCTGTGGAACAATTCACCCCTCCACTTT.

This sequence joins TRBV20-1 and TRBJ2-2, with D unresolved. Germline V lookup: CDR1 DFQATT, CDR2 SNEGSKA (reference sequence). V lost 6 bases and J lost 1, with 15 bases in between. This CDR3 is built from 15 residues. CDR3 region: CSAPQPLKNTGELFF. CDR3 coding DNA: TGCAGTGCGCCCCAGCCACTAAAGAACACCGGGGAGCTGTTTTTT.

The chain employs TRBV24-1 and TRBJ2-7; TRBD1 might be the D (6 bases). The germline CDR1 and CDR2 sequences are KGHDR and SFDVKD. Trimming shortened V by 7 bases and J by 4 bases, and 16 bases separated the two germline ends. This CDR3 has 14 amino acids. For the CDR3, the DNA is TGTGCCACCAGCGCCTTAGGGGGTCTTTACGAGCAGTACGTC. Amino acids: CATSALGGLYEQYV.

The V and J genes are TRBV11-3 and TRBJ1-1; no definite D call. This CDR3 has 13 residues. CDR1 is SGHNT and CDR2 is YENEEA in the germline V gene. Trimming took 5 bases from V and 5 from J, leaving 12 bases between them. This CDR3 is CASSPNVGTEAFF. CDR3 coding DNA: TGTGCCAGCAGCCCCAACGTGGGGACTGAAGCTTTCTTT.